Following are 20 T cell receptor beta chains from one sample sequenced in a study of T cell responses to AZD1222 COVID-19 vaccine. The table came from immunoSEQ multiplex PCR; TCRdb's copy has only in-frame clones and leaves some out. This table holds about 120,000 clones, around 90% found once. Material: peripheral blood, obtained on day 0 of AZD1222 vaccination. The source is an adult in good health.

The chain has TRBV20-1 and TRBJ2-1, with D perhaps TRBD2 (6 bases). Per the germline V gene, CDR1 is DFQATT and CDR2 is SNEGSKA (reference sequence). CDR3 length: 12 residues. V was pared by 3 bases and J by 10 bases, with 13 bases between. CDR3 bases: TGCAGTGCTAGTGGGGGGATCGAGGAGCAGTTCTTC. Amino acids: CSASGGIEEQFF.

The chain is built from TRBV19 and TRBJ1-1; D is ambiguous. The CDR3 is 15 residues long. CDR1 and CDR2 (germline): LNHDA, SQIVND (reference sequence). With 6 bases removed from V and 11 bases from J, the gap between germline ends came to 25 bases. The CDR3 loop reads CASRDSGTEGLSAFF. CDR3 DNA: TGTGCCAGTAGAGATAGCGGTACCGAAGGTCTGTCGGCTTTCTTT.

The V and J genes are TRBV7-2 and TRBJ1-6, with D unclear. With 10 bases removed from V and 0 bases from J, the gap between germline ends came to 16 bases. This CDR3 spans 16 amino acids. Germline lookup yields CDR1 SGHTA and CDR2 FQGNSA. The CDR3 reads CAIRPGINSYNSPLHF. The CDR3, as DNA: TGTGCCATCAGACCTGGGATTAACTCCTATAATTCACCCCTCCACTTT.

The chain couples TRBV9 to TRBJ1-6; D is perhaps TRBD1 (6 bases). This CDR3 is built from 15 residues. Germline V lookup: CDR1 SGDLS, CDR2 YYNGEE. V lost 5 bases and J 7 bases, leaving 16 bases between the germline ends. Here the CDR3 DNA reads TGTGCCAGCAGTCCGGGACAAGGGAAAAATTCACCCCTCCACTTT. Translating gives CASSPGQGKNSPLHF.

J is TRBJ1-2 and V is TRBV6-2 or TRBV6-3; tentatively, D is TRBD1 (5 bases). V shed 5 bases and J shed 4 bases, with 11 bases lying between them. CDR3 size: 13 residues. The germline V gene has CDR1 MNHEY and CDR2 SVGEGT. DNA of the CDR3: TGTGCCAGCAGTGCCCAGGGCCTCTATGGCTACACCTTC. Translating it yields CASSAQGLYGYTF.

The chain combines TRBV10-3 with TRBJ1-1; D remains ambiguous. Germline CDR1 and CDR2: ENHRY and SYGVKD. The CDR3 extends over 14 amino acids. V dropped 2 bases and J dropped 7 bases, with 14 bases sitting between them. The CDR3 DNA is TGTGCCATCAGTGAGCCCGAGAGAGGCCTTGAAGCTTTCTTT. As protein: CAISEPERGLEAFF.

The chain has TRBV6-4 and TRBJ2-1; D is perhaps TRBD2 (6 bases). V gave up 6 bases and J gave up 0 bases, with 15 bases separating them. From germline, CDR1 is MRHNA and CDR2 SNTAGT. This CDR3 region has 16 residues. DNA of the CDR3: TGTGCCAGCAGCATTGACGGGAGCAGCTCCTACAATGAGCAGTTCTTC. This translates into CASSIDGSSSYNEQFF.

This chain joins TRBV7-2 and TRBJ2-7; D might be TRBD1 (6 bases). Deletions cut 1 base from V and 3 bases from J, with 13 bases between. The V gene's germline CDR1 is SGHTA and CDR2 FQGNSA. The CDR3 is 15 residues long. The CDR3 reads CASSLDGGQYYEQYF. For the CDR3, the DNA is TGTGCCAGCAGCTTAGATGGGGGCCAGTACTACGAGCAGTACTTC.

The genes are TRBV11-2 and TRBJ1-3; TRBD1 matches 7 bases. Germline trimming cut 3 bases from V and 0 bases from J; bases unmatched to any gene: 5. Germline CDR1 SGHAT, CDR2 FQNNGV. CDR3 length equals 16 residues. The CDR3 DNA reads as TGTGCCAGCAGCTTGTTTGGACAGGTCTCTGGAAACACCATATATTTT. It encodes CASSLFGQVSGNTIYF.

J is TRBJ1-5 and V is TRBV4-1; D unresolved. Germline CDR1 and CDR2: MGHRA and YSYEKL. This CDR3 contains 15 residues. V lost 4 bases and J lost 2, with 12 bases in between. The CDR3 loop reads CASSPLGEGNQPQHF. CDR3 DNA: TGCGCCAGCAGCCCTCTCGGGGAGGGCAATCAGCCCCAGCATTTT.

This clone appeared a single time. The genes are TRBV5-5 and TRBJ1-1, with a tentative D call TRBD1 (6 bases). This CDR3 has 17 residues. V lost 2 bases and J lost 1, with 18 bases in between. Germline V lookup: CDR1 SGHKS, CDR2 YYEKEE (reference sequence). CDR3 residues: CASSLGATGSGNTEAFF. In DNA form, the CDR3 reads TGTGCCAGCAGCTTAGGGGCGACAGGCTCTGGGAACACTGAAGCTTTCTTT.

Concerning this clone: A junction boundary mismatches the germline segment, possibly from a read error. CDR3 nucleotides: TGTGCCAGCAGCCTAACAGGGTATTCAGATACGCAGTATTTT. Amino acid sequence: CASSLTGYSDTQYF. This rearrangement joins TRBV7-3 to TRBJ2-3, with a tentative D call TRBD1 (6 bases). The CDR3 consists of 14 residues. CDR1 is SGHTA, CDR2 FQGTGA, per germline. Full variable domain (remainder filled in from reference TRBV7-3 and TRBJ2-3): GAGVSQTPSNKVTEKGKYVELRCDPISGHTALYWYRQSLGQGPEFLIYFQGTGAADDSGLPNDRFFAVRPEGSVSTLKIQRTERGDSAVYLCASSLTGYSDTQYFGPGTRLTVL.

The chain carries TRBV27 and TRBJ2-7, with 15 bases matching TRBD2. This CDR3 comprises 16 residues. Germline CDR1 is MNHEY and CDR2 is SMNVEV (reference sequence). With V trimmed by 8 bases and J by 0 bases, 5 bases remained unmatched. CDR3 nucleotide sequence: TGTGCCAGCTCCGGACTAGCGGGAGGGTCCTCCTACGAGCAGTACTTC. Translation: CASSGLAGGSSYEQYF.

The V call is TRBV14, the J call TRBJ2-3; D unresolved. The V end was cut by 1 base, the J end by 2 bases, with 10 bases between. Germline CDR1 reads SGHDN; CDR2 reads FVKESK. The CDR3 extends over 15 amino acids. CDR3 protein: CASSQGALHTDTQYF. CDR3 coding DNA: TGTGCCAGCAGCCAAGGGGCACTCCACACAGATACGCAGTATTTT. The whole variable domain, remainder taken from reference TRBV14 and TRBJ2-3, is EAGVTQFPSHSVIEKGQTVTLRCDPISGHDNLYWYRRVMGKEIKFLLHFVKESKQDESGMPNNRFLAERTGGTYSTLKVQPAELEDSGVYFCASSQGALHTDTQYFGPGTRLTVL.

This chain uses TRBV4-2 with TRBJ1-1; TRBD1 aligns across 8 bases. The CDR3 extends over 15 amino acids. CDR1 and CDR2 (germline): LGHNA, YNFKEQ. V was clipped by 1 base and J by 3 bases; unmatched bases: 4. The CDR3 protein is CASSQGDRGYTEAFF. CDR3 bases: TGTGCCAGCAGCCAAGGAGACAGGGGATACACTGAAGCTTTCTTT.

This chain joins TRBV21-1 and TRBJ1-2; TRBD1 reflects the table's D call only, with no check against the DNA. TRBV21-1 corresponds to a pseudogene. The CDR3 spans 18 residues. CDR3 in DNA: TGTGCCAGCAGCAAAGAGGGGGACAGGGCCATCAGGAACTATGGCTACACCTTC. This gives the protein CASSKEGDRAIRNYGYTF.

This sequence joins TRBV5-1 and TRBJ1-2; D is possibly TRBD1 (5 bases). Trimming left V 4 bases short and J 7 bases short, with 17 bases between. Germline V gene data show CDR1 as SGHRS and CDR2 as YFSETQ. CDR3 length: 14 residues. The CDR3 DNA sequence: TGCGCCAGCAGCGGGGGAAAAGGGTCGGGTGGCTACACCTTC. It is translated as CASSGGKGSGGYTF.

The chain employs TRBV27 and TRBJ2-2, with D perhaps TRBD2 (6 bases). CDR3 length: 19 amino acids. V lost 3 bases and J lost 0, with 20 bases in between. Germline V lookup: CDR1 MNHEY, CDR2 SMNVEV (reference sequence). CDR3 sequence reads: CASSFNQPGLAANTGELFF. The CDR3, as DNA: TGTGCCAGCAGTTTCAATCAACCGGGACTTGCAGCGAACACCGGGGAGCTGTTTTTT.

The chain combines TRBV18 with TRBJ1-2; D may be TRBD1 (6 bases). The CDR3 length is 15 residues. Germline V gives CDR1 KGHSH, CDR2 LQKENI. V was shortened by 3 bases and J by 7 bases, with 18 bases between the two germline ends. This CDR3 reads CASSPRQEMAGGYTF. The CDR3 bases are TGTGCCAGCTCACCCCGACAGGAGATGGCGGGTGGCTACACCTTC. The full variable domain, its missing parts supplied by reference TRBV18 and TRBJ1-2, is NAGVMQNPRHLVRRRGQEARLRCSPMKGHSHVYWYRQLPEEGLKFMVYLQKENIIDESGMPKERFSAEFPKEGPSILRIQQVVRGDSAAYFCASSPRQEMAGGYTFGSGTRLTVV.

V usage is TRBV3-1 (or the pseudogene TRBV3-2) and J usage is TRBJ2-7; 7 nucleotides line up with TRBD2. The germline V gene encodes CDR1 LGHDT and CDR2 YNNKEL (reference sequence). V shed 4 bases and J 8 bases; nucleotides not matched to a gene: 14. The CDR3 loop spans 15 amino acids. The CDR3: CASSRLGAGVPQQYF. The CDR3 DNA reads as TGTGCCAGCAGCCGCCTCGGCGCGGGAGTCCCCCAGCAGTACTTC.